These 14 T cell receptor beta chains came from one sample sequenced in a study of blood T cell repertoires in COVID-19. Data came from immunoSEQ multiplex PCR; TCRdb stores just in-frame clones and leaves some out. The sample shows about 210,000 clones, approximately 90% of them seen only once. Material: PBMCs or T cells enriched from blood (not recorded which). The receptors were gathered from a man between 18 and 35 years old with acute COVID-19.

This clone was recorded once. The CDR3 loop reads CASSPRITEAFF. CDR3 nucleotide sequence: TGTGCCAGCAGCCCCCGTATAACTGAAGCTTTCTTT. The J gene is TRBJ1-1, the V gene TRBV28; no firm D call. Germline V CDR1 and CDR2: MDHEN, SYDVKM. This CDR3 is built from 12 residues. Trimming removed 6 bases from V and 5 bases from J, with 10 bases in between.

The chain employs TRBV7-8 and TRBJ1-1, with 9 nucleotides matching TRBD1. Germline-derived CDR1 and CDR2 are SGHVS and FQNEAQ. Losses at the gene ends were 1 base for V and 4 bases for J; bases not matched to a gene: 7. CDR3 size: 16 residues. CDR3 amino acids: CASSLDGDREVTEAFF. As DNA, the CDR3 is TGTGCCAGCAGCTTAGATGGGGACAGGGAAGTCACTGAAGCTTTCTTT. Combining the CDR3 with reference TRBV7-8 and TRBJ1-1 gives the whole variable domain GAGVSQSPRYKVAKRGQDVALRCDPISGHVSLFWYQQALGQGPEFLTYFQNEAQLDKSGLPSDRFFAERPEGSVSTLKIQRTQQEDSAVYLCASSLDGDREVTEAFFGQGTRLTVV.

A few counts support this clone. The genes are TRBV7-9 and TRBJ2-7; TRBD1 matches 7 bases. V lost 8 bases and J lost 5; bases outside the gene matches: 9. The length of the CDR3 is 13 residues. Per the germline V gene, CDR1 is SEHNR and CDR2 is FQNEAQ (reference sequence). For the CDR3, the DNA is TGTGCCAGCGGCCGGGACAGTGAAGACGAGCAGTACTTC. As protein: CASGRDSEDEQYF. Variable domain in full (rest from reference TRBV7-9 and TRBJ2-7): DTGVSQNPRHKITKRGQNVTFRCDPISEHNRLYWYRQTLGQGPEFLTYFQNEAQLEKSRLLSDRFSAERPKGSFSTLEIQRTEQGDSAMYLCASGRDSEDEQYFGPGTRLTVT.

This clone was counted between two and nine times. The genes are TRBV6-5 and TRBJ1-1, with D possibly matching TRBD1 (5 bases). The V end was cut by 6 bases, the J end by 0 bases, with 11 bases between. Germline V gene lookup returns CDR1 MNHEY and CDR2 SVGAGI. This CDR3 has 14 amino acids. CDR3 loop: CASRRTSMNTEAFF. The CDR3 DNA reads as TGTGCCAGCAGGCGGACATCGATGAACACTGAAGCTTTCTTT.

The rearrangement uses TRBV5-1 and TRBJ1-1; the D is unclear. V dropped 2 bases and J dropped 3 bases, with 8 bases sitting between them. Germline-derived CDR1 and CDR2 are SGHRS and YFSETQ. This CDR3 is built from 13 residues. DNA for the CDR3: TGCGCCAGCAGCTTCGCGTTTGACACTGAAGCTTTCTTT. Protein: CASSFAFDTEAFF.

This chain uses TRBV10-3 with TRBJ1-1; D ambiguous. Looked up from germline, CDR1 is ENHRY and CDR2 is SYGVKD. Trimming pared 7 bases from V and 1 base from J, leaving 13 bases between. The CDR3 loop spans 14 amino acids. The CDR3 region is CAIKEGRGNTEAFF. The CDR3 DNA sequence: TGTGCCATCAAAGAGGGCCGGGGGAACACTGAAGCTTTCTTT.

The rearrangement joins TRBV4-2 to TRBJ2-1, with D possibly TRBD2 on 7 matching bases. CDR1 LGHNA and CDR2 YNFKEQ come from the germline V gene. This CDR3 comprises 14 residues. V was shortened by 3 bases and J by 2 bases, with 8 bases between the two germline ends. DNA for the CDR3: TGTGCCAGCAGCCAGGGGGGGCCCTACAATGAGCAGTTCTTC. This translates into CASSQGGPYNEQFF.

The chain carries TRBV12-5 and TRBJ2-2, with D maybe TRBD1 (6 bases). V was trimmed by 5 bases and J by 0 bases, leaving 22 bases between them. Germline assignment: CDR1 LGHNT and CDR2 FRNRAP. This CDR3 is 19 amino acids long. CDR3: CASGAQDKDSYANTGELFF. In DNA, the CDR3 is TGTGCTAGTGGTGCACAAGATAAGGACAGCTATGCGAACACCGGGGAGCTGTTTTTT.

The CDR3 DNA sequence: TGTGCCAGCAGCGGGTGGGACAGGCCGAACACTGAAGCTTTCTTT. Translated: CASSGWDRPNTEAFF. This rearrangement joins TRBV11-2 to TRBJ1-1; 8 bases line up with TRBD1. Germline V gives CDR1 SGHAT, CDR2 FQNNGV. The CDR3 is made up of 15 amino acids. V lost 5 bases to trimming and J lost 1 base; unmatched junction nucleotides: 6.

Only one count was recorded for this clone. The rearrangement uses TRBV19 and TRBJ2-6; 8 bases align to TRBD1. The CDR3 runs to 19 residues. CDR1 is LNHDA, CDR2 SQIVND, per germline (reference sequence). The V segment lost 4 bases and the J segment 0 bases; nucleotides outside the gene matches: 11. This chain's CDR3 is CASSSARGPSSSGANVLTF. CDR3 sequence (DNA): TGTGCCAGTAGTAGTGCCAGGGGGCCCTCATCCTCTGGGGCCAACGTCCTGACTTTC.

V usage is TRBV3-1 (or the pseudogene TRBV3-2) and J usage is TRBJ1-2, with D tentatively TRBD1 (5 bases). Germline V CDR1 and CDR2: LGHDT, YNNKEL (reference sequence). This CDR3 spans 16 amino acids. V was shortened by 4 bases and J by 8 bases, with 23 bases between the two germline ends. This CDR3 is CASSPTYTGHGRGYTF. The DNA of the CDR3 is TGTGCCAGCAGCCCAACATACACAGGACACGGAAGGGGCTACACCTTC.

This clone has a single count. The CDR3 loop is CASSFASASSYNEQFF. CDR3 nucleotides: TGTGCCAGCAGCTTTGCTAGCGCTAGCTCCTACAATGAGCAGTTCTTC. The genes are TRBV7-2 and TRBJ2-1; TRBD2 might be the D (6 bases). Trimming removed 3 bases from V and 0 bases from J, with 12 bases in between. CDR1 and CDR2 (germline): SGHTA, FQGNSA. This CDR3 is built from 16 residues.

On this clone itself: One junction end does not reproduce the germline sequence, and a read error may be involved. The V call is TRBV7-7, the J call TRBJ2-5; D possibly corresponds to TRBD1 (6 bases). The CDR3 is 12 amino acids. Germline V gene sequence: CDR1 SSHAT, CDR2 FNYEAQ (reference sequence). Here the CDR3 DNA reads TGTGCTAGCAGCCCAGACAGGGAGACCCAGTACTTC. This codes for CASSPDRETQYF.

The chain links TRBV30 to TRBJ2-7, with 14 positions matching TRBD2. Germline-derived CDR1 and CDR2 are GTSNPN and SVGIG (reference sequence). The CDR3 is made up of 18 amino acids. V was pared by 2 bases and J by 4 bases, with 13 bases of the junction left unmatched. The DNA of the CDR3 is TGTGCCTGGAGTCGGTATACCGGGACTAGCGGGAGCACATACGAGCAGTACTTC. Encoded protein: CAWSRYTGTSGSTYEQYF. The variable domain in full, completed from reference TRBV30 and TRBJ2-7, reads SQTIHQWPATLVQPVGSPLSLECTVEGTSNPNLYWYRQAAGRGLQLLFYSVGIGQISSEVPQNLSASRPQDRQFILSSKKLLLSDSGFYLCAWSRYTGTSGSTYEQYFGPGTRLTVT.